These 32 T cell receptor beta chains were sequenced from one sample in a study of radiation and T cells in renal cell carcinoma. This sample's time point: blood 2 weeks post-SBRT. The treatment denotes: 15 Gy SBRT to primary tumor, nephrectomy 4 weeks later. Sequencing was performed with immunoSEQ multiplex PCR; in TCRdb, only in-frame clones are kept and a portion is missing. The sample lists around 76,000 clones; more than 75% were seen once. This specimen consisted of blood, obtained from a patient whose treatment included radiotherapy and nephrectomy. Receptors originate from a man in his 60s with renal cell carcinoma.

The rearrangement links TRBV2 to TRBJ2-2; 9 nucleotides match TRBD1. V was pared by 6 bases and J by 7 bases, with 6 bases of the junction left unmatched. The CDR3 is 14 amino acids. CDR1 and CDR2 from the germline V gene are SNHLY and FYNNEI. CDR3 sequence (DNA): TGTGCCAGCAGCCGGGGACAGGGACTCGGGGAGCTGTTTTTT. Protein: CASSRGQGLGELFF.

The V and J genes are TRBV10-3 and TRBJ2-6, with a possible D match to TRBD2 (5 bases). The CDR3 runs 15 residues. Germline V CDR1 and CDR2: ENHRY, SYGVKD. Trimming left V 6 bases short and J 0 bases short, with 9 bases between. The DNA of the CDR3 is TGTGCCATCAGCGAGGGCCTCTCTGGGGCCAACGTCCTGACTTTC. Its protein is CAISEGLSGANVLTF.

This clone was counted a single time. The CDR3 DNA is TGTGCCAGCTCACCCCGCGGACAGGGGGGAAGTGGGACCCAGTACTTC. This translates into CASSPRGQGGSGTQYF. The chain employs TRBV18 and TRBJ2-5, with TRBD1 matching 10 bases. The V and J ends lost 3 bases and 7 bases, in that order; junction bases with no gene match: 11. Looked up from germline, CDR1 is KGHSH and CDR2 is LQKENI. The CDR3 has 16 residues.

CDR3 amino acids: CASSKSPGPYNEQFF. CDR3 DNA sequence: TGTGCCAGTAGTAAATCCCCGGGACCCTACAATGAGCAGTTCTTC. This sequence joins TRBV19 and TRBJ2-1; possibly TRBD1 or TRBD2 for D (5 bases each). CDR3 length: 15 amino acids. CDR1 and CDR2 (germline): LNHDA, SQIVND (reference sequence). Trimming stripped 4 bases from V and 2 bases from J, with 12 bases between. The full variable domain, its missing parts supplied by reference TRBV19 and TRBJ2-1, is DGGITQSPKYLFRKEGQNVTLSCEQNLNHDAMYWYRQDPGQGLRLIYYSQIVNDFQKGDIAEGYSVSREKKESFPLTVTSAQKNPTAFYLCASSKSPGPYNEQFFGPGTRLTVL.

The chain recombines TRBV27 with TRBJ2-1, with D tentatively TRBD2 (6 bases). The germline V and J ends were trimmed by 3 bases and 7 bases, with 10 bases remaining between them. The CDR3 spans 13 residues. The germline V gene has CDR1 MNHEY and CDR2 SMNVEV (reference sequence). The CDR3 sequence: CASSFPGRNEQFF. In DNA form, the CDR3 reads TGTGCCAGCAGTTTCCCCGGGAGAAATGAGCAGTTCTTC.

The rearrangement joins TRBV5-1 to TRBJ2-5; 7 bases match TRBD2. Germline assignment: CDR1 SGHRS and CDR2 YFSETQ. This CDR3 has 15 amino acids. After removal of 2 bases from V and 7 bases from J, the junction contained 11 bases not matched to a gene. For the CDR3, the DNA is TGCGCCAGCAGCTTCAGTCAGGGAGGGGTTGGGACCCAGTACTTC. Its translation: CASSFSQGGVGTQYF.

V is TRBV6-1 and J is TRBJ1-2; 7 nucleotides align to TRBD1. Germline lookup yields CDR1 MNHNS and CDR2 SASEGT. The V gene end was trimmed by 0 bases and the J gene end by 7 bases; junction bases not matched to a gene: 2. This CDR3 spans 13 amino acids. CDR3 DNA: TGTGCCAGCAGTGAAGCCTGGGACAGTGGCTACACCTTC. This translates into CASSEAWDSGYTF.

This clone was counted between two and nine times. The chain has TRBV6-5 and TRBJ1-3; no clear D. Looked up from germline, CDR1 is MNHEY and CDR2 is SVGAGI. The CDR3 contains 13 residues. V was shortened by 5 bases and J by 0 bases, with 5 bases between the two germline ends. CDR3 sequence: CASSLNSGNTIYF. CDR3 in DNA: TGTGCCAGCAGTCTCAACTCTGGAAACACCATATATTTT.

The chain combines TRBV6-5 with TRBJ2-5; D call uncertain. V shed 4 bases and J shed 3 bases, with 6 bases lying between them. This CDR3 is 12 amino acids long. The germline CDR1 and CDR2 sequences are MNHEY and SVGAGI. The CDR3 DNA reads as TGTGCCAGCAGTTCCTCAGAAGAGACCCAGTACTTC. Protein product: CASSSSEETQYF.

This chain joins TRBV5-1 and TRBJ1-3, with D perhaps TRBD1 (5 bases). The CDR3 totals 16 residues. Between the trimmed V and J ends, which lost 0 bases and 4 bases, there was a span of 14 bases. CDR1 and CDR2 from the germline V gene are SGHRS and YFSETQ. The CDR3 loop is CASSLAGIIDGNTIYF. The CDR3 DNA is TGCGCCAGCAGCTTGGCAGGGATCATAGACGGAAACACCATATATTTT.

V usage is TRBV21-1 and J usage is TRBJ1-5. TRBV21-1 constitutes a pseudogene. The CDR3 covers 14 residues. This chain's CDR3 is CASSSNPGGMPQHF. CDR3 in DNA: TGTGCCAGCAGCAGCAACCCGGGAGGGATGCCCCAGCATTTT.

The chain combines TRBV6-5 with TRBJ1-6; 7 bases map to TRBD1. The trim removed 5 bases at V and 10 bases at J, leaving 2 bases unmatched. This CDR3 comprises 12 residues. Looked up from germline, CDR1 is MNHEY and CDR2 is SVGAGI. For the CDR3, the DNA is TGTGCCAGCAGTCCAGGGGGATCACCCCTCCACTTT. It translates to CASSPGGSPLHF.

The chain employs TRBV5-1 and TRBJ2-3, with TRBD2 identical over 7 bases. V shed 4 bases, J shed 0 bases, and the junction held 8 bases outside the gene matches. This CDR3 region has 16 residues. Looked up from germline, CDR1 is SGHRS and CDR2 is YFSETQ. CDR3 sequence (DNA): TGCGCCAGCAGCCCACACGGGAGGATGAGCACAGATACGCAGTATTTT. This encodes CASSPHGRMSTDTQYF.

The chain combines TRBV6-1 with TRBJ2-3; 7 bases are a match to TRBD2. There are 14 residues in the CDR3. CDR1 MNHNS and CDR2 SASEGT come from the germline V gene. Trimming cost V 6 bases and J 8 bases; bases outside gene matches: 11. The CDR3 DNA is TGTGCCAGCAGGGTGGGCGGGAGCCTCGGTACGCAGTATTTT. Its protein product is CASRVGGSLGTQYF.

The chain is built from TRBV5-1 and TRBJ2-1, with 7 bases fitting TRBD1. V lost 4 bases to trimming and J lost 4 bases; unmatched junction nucleotides: 8. The CDR3 extends over 15 amino acids. The germline V gene encodes CDR1 SGHRS and CDR2 YFSETQ. The CDR3 reads CASSTGELGYNEQFF. The DNA for the CDR3 is TGCGCCAGCAGCACAGGGGAGCTCGGGTACAATGAGCAGTTCTTC.

This clone was counted a few times. The V and J genes are TRBV19 and TRBJ2-7; TRBD2 matches at 8 bases. V shed 4 bases, J shed 3 bases, and the junction held 8 bases outside the gene matches. Looked up from germline, CDR1 is LNHDA and CDR2 is SQIVND (reference sequence). The CDR3 length is 15 residues. The CDR3 loop is CASSTDSGNVYEQYF. The CDR3 coding sequence is TGTGCCAGTAGTACAGATAGCGGGAACGTCTACGAGCAGTACTTC.

This chain uses TRBV10-1 with TRBJ2-2; D could derive from TRBD1 or TRBD2 (5 bases each). Germline V CDR1 and CDR2: WNHNN, SYGVQD (reference sequence). The CDR3 sequence is 16 residues long. Deletions cut 1 base from V and 3 bases from J, with 12 bases between. The DNA of the CDR3 is TGCGCCAGCAGTGAGTTAAGGGACGGATACACCGGGGAGCTGTTTTTT. Its protein product is CASSELRDGYTGELFF.

This sequence joins TRBV19 and TRBJ2-3; 7 bases map to TRBD1. Unmatched junction bases numbered 11, after V lost 3 bases and J lost 2 bases. CDR3 size: 17 residues. Germline loops: CDR1 LNHDA, CDR2 SQIVND (reference sequence). Here the CDR3 DNA reads TGTGCCAGTAGTATGCGCCCCACCGGGACAGCCACAGATACGCAGTATTTT. The encoded protein is CASSMRPTGTATDTQYF. Full variable domain (rest looked up from reference TRBV19 and TRBJ2-3): DGGITQSPKYLFRKEGQNVTLSCEQNLNHDAMYWYRQDPGQGLRLIYYSQIVNDFQKGDIAEGYSVSREKKESFPLTVTSAQKNPTAFYLCASSMRPTGTATDTQYFGPGTRLTVL.

The count of this clone is one. The rearrangement joins TRBV7-3 to TRBJ2-5, with 8 positions matching TRBD1. V lost 0 bases to trimming and J lost 4 bases; unmatched junction nucleotides: 4. The CDR3 has 15 amino acids. In germline, CDR1 is SGHTA, CDR2 FQGTGA. The CDR3 is CASSLTTGGPETQYF. The CDR3, as DNA: TGTGCCAGCAGCTTAACAACAGGGGGTCCAGAGACCCAGTACTTC.

This clone has more than one count but fewer than ten. The chain joins TRBV6-1 to TRBJ2-2; D is ambiguous. V lost 3 bases and J 5 bases, leaving 7 bases between the germline ends. CDR3 size: 13 residues. Germline values: CDR1 MNHNS, CDR2 SASEGT. The CDR3 region is CASSDYGTGELFF. The CDR3 bases are TGTGCCAGCAGTGACTACGGTACCGGGGAGCTGTTTTTT.

The V call is TRBV11-1, the J call TRBJ2-7; TRBD1 matches 8 bases. V dropped 1 base and J dropped 6; count of bases not matched to a gene: 8. The CDR3 is made up of 15 amino acids. The germline V gene has CDR1 SGHAT and CDR2 FQDESV (reference sequence). CDR3 loop: CASSLVGQGLGEQYF. The CDR3 DNA is TGTGCCAGCAGCTTAGTTGGACAGGGTCTGGGCGAGCAGTACTTC.

The J gene is TRBJ2-7, the V gene TRBV5-1, with D hard to call. Germline-derived CDR1 and CDR2 are SGHRS and YFSETQ. Trimming pared 0 bases from V and 3 bases from J, leaving 4 bases between. The CDR3 has 12 amino acids. CDR3 loop: CASSLDFYEQYF. Here the CDR3 DNA reads TGCGCCAGCAGCTTGGACTTCTACGAGCAGTACTTC.

The CDR3 reads CASSFIGAGANVLTF. In DNA, the CDR3 is TGTGCCAGCAGCTTCATAGGGGCGGGGGCCAACGTCCTGACTTTC. The chain employs TRBV5-5 and TRBJ2-6, with a tentative D call TRBD1 (5 bases). There are 15 residues in the CDR3. The V end lost 2 bases, the J end lost 4 bases, and 10 bases lay between the germline ends. From germline, CDR1 is SGHKS and CDR2 YYEKEE (reference sequence).

The chain links TRBV2 to TRBJ2-2; 9 bases line up with TRBD2. Trimming took 2 bases from V and 1 from J; bases not matched to a gene: 5. The CDR3 is 17 residues long. Germline-derived CDR1 and CDR2 are SNHLY and FYNNEI. CDR3 nucleotides: TGTGCCAGCAGTGAATGGCGGGGGGGACGGAACACCGGGGAGCTGTTTTTT. Its protein is CASSEWRGGRNTGELFF.

The rearrangement joins TRBV6-6 to TRBJ2-3; 7 bases line up with TRBD2. V lost 7 bases, J lost 0 bases, and 7 bases stayed unmatched. The CDR3 covers 15 residues. The germline CDR1 and CDR2 sequences are MNHNY and SVGAGI (reference sequence). CDR3 region: CASIRASGSTDTQYF. DNA for the CDR3: TGTGCCAGCATACGTGCTAGCGGAAGCACAGATACGCAGTATTTT.

Within the sample, this clone is medium-sized. This chain joins TRBV4-3 and TRBJ2-1; TRBD1 might be the D (5 bases). With 0 bases removed from V and 4 bases from J, the gap between germline ends came to 10 bases. This CDR3 spans 15 amino acids. Germline V lookup: CDR1 LGHNA, CDR2 YSLEER. CDR3 coding DNA: TGCGCCAGCAGCCAAGACGAGGACACATACAATGAGCAGTTCTTC. As protein: CASSQDEDTYNEQFF.

The V and J genes are TRBV6-5 and TRBJ1-5, with D possibly being TRBD1 (5 bases). Germline V gene lookup returns CDR1 MNHEY and CDR2 SVGAGI. V was clipped by 6 bases and J by 0 bases, with 12 bases between them. The CDR3 is 15 residues long. Here the CDR3 DNA reads TGTGCCAGCAGGGCCGCGGGGCATAGCAATCAGCCCCAGCATTTT. This encodes CASRAAGHSNQPQHF.

The chain employs TRBV6-1 and TRBJ2-5; 11 nucleotides align to TRBD2. The CDR3 length is 15 residues. Germline values: CDR1 MNHNS, CDR2 SASEGT. The J segment lost 4 bases and the V segment lost 6 bases, leaving 7 bases of the junction unmatched. Here the CDR3 reads CASRKELAGAETQYF. Here the CDR3 DNA reads TGTGCCAGCAGGAAAGAACTAGCGGGAGCAGAGACCCAGTACTTC.

This clone has only one observation. The chain recombines TRBV7-7 with TRBJ2-1; 9 bases align to TRBD1. V was clipped by 5 bases and J by 8 bases; unmatched bases: 4. The CDR3 has 13 residues. From germline, CDR1 is SSHAT and CDR2 FNYEAQ (reference sequence). The CDR3 spells CASSQDRGDEQFF. CDR3 sequence (DNA): TGTGCCAGCAGCCAGGACAGGGGCGATGAGCAGTTCTTC.

This chain uses TRBV5-1 with TRBJ1-3; no reliable D call. Trimming removed 4 bases from V and 2 bases from J, with 10 bases in between. This CDR3 is 14 amino acids long. Germline values: CDR1 SGHRS, CDR2 YFSETQ. Here the CDR3 DNA reads TGCGCCAGCAGCCCCGTCTCAACTGGAAACACCATATATTTT. Encoded protein: CASSPVSTGNTIYF.

This chain links TRBV7-8 with TRBJ1-2, with TRBD1 matching 7 bases. The V gene's germline CDR1 is SGHVS and CDR2 FQNEAQ. This CDR3 region has 14 residues. After removal of 1 base from V and 8 bases from J, the junction contained 7 bases not matched to a gene. The CDR3: CASSLVPTGTGYTF. The CDR3 DNA follows: TGTGCCAGCAGCTTAGTTCCGACAGGGACCGGCTACACCTTC.

V usage is TRBV27 and J usage is TRBJ2-5, with D tentatively TRBD1 or TRBD2 (5 bases each). CDR1 MNHEY and CDR2 SMNVEV come from the germline V gene (reference sequence). V lost 5 bases, J lost 0 bases, and 13 bases lay in between. CDR3 length: 15 amino acids. As DNA, the CDR3 is TGTGCCAGCAGTGCCGGGACCATCTACCAAGAGACCCAGTACTTC. Encoded protein: CASSAGTIYQETQYF.